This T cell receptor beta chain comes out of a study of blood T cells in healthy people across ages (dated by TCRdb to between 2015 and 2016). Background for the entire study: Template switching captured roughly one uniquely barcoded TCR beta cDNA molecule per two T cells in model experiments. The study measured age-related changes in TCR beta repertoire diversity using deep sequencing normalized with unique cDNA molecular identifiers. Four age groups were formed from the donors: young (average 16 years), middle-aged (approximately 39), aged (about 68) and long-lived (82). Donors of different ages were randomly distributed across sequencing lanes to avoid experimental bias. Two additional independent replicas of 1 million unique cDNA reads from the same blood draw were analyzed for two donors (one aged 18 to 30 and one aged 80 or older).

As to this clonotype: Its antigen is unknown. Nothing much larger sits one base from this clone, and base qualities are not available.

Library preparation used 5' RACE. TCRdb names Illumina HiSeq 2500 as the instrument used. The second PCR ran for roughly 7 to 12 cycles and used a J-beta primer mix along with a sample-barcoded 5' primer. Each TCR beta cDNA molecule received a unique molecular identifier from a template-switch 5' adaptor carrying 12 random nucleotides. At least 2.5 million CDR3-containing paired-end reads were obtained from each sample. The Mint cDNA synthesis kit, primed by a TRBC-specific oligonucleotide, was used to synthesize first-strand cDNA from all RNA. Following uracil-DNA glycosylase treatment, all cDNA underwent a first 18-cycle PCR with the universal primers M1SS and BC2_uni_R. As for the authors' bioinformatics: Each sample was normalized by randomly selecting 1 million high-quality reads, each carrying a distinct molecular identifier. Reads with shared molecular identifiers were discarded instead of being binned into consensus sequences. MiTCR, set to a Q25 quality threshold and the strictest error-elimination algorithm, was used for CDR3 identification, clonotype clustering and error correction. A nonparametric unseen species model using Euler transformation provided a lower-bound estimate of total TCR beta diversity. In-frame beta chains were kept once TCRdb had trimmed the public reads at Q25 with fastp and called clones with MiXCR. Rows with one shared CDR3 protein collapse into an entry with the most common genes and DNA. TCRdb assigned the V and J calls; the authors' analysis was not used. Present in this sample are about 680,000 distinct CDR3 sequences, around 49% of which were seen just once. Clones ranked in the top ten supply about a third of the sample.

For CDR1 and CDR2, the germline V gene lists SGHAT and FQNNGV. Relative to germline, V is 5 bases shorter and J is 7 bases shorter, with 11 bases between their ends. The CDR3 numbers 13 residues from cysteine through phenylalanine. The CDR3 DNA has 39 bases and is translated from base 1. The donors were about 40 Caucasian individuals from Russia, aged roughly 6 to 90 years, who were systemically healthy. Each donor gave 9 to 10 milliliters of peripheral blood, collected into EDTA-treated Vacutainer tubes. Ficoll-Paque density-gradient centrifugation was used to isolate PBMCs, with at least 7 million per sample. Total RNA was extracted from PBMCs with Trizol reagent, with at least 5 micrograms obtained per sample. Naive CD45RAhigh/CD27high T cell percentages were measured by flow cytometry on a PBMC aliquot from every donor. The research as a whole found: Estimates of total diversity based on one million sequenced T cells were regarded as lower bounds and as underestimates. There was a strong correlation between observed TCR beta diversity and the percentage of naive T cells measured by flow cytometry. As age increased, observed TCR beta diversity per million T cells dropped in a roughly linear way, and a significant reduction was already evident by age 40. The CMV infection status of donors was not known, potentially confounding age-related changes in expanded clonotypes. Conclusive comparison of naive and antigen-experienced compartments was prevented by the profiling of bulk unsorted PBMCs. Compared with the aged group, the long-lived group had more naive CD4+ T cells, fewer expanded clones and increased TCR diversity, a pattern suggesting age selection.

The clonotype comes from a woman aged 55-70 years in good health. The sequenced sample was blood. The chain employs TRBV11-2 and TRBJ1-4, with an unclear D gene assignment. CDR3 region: CASSDGGREKLFF. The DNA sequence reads TGTGCCAGCAGCGATGGCGGGCGTGAAAAACTGTTTTTT. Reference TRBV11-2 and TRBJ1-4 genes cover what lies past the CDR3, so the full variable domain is EAGVAQSPRYKIIEKRQSVAFWCNPISGHATLYWYQQILGQGPKLLIQFQNNGVVDDSQLPKDRFSAERLKGVDSTLKIQPAKLEDSAVYLCASSDGGREKLFFGSGTQLSVL.